Sequencing of this T cell receptor (beta chain) was carried out in a study of blood T cell repertoires in COVID-19. In the authors' methods: Amplification of reference gene primers provided the estimated nucleated cell counts. The data were produced by immunoSEQ multiplex PCR, yet TCRdb's version contains in-frame clones alone and is incomplete. That table supplies the V and J calls and clone size; D and trimming were determined from the DNA. The sample has 390,000 or so clones; around nine tenths are singletons. In Cohort 3, a recovered donor had either two negative PCRs, clearance, or symptom resolution. V lost 0 bases and J lost 0; bases outside the gene matches: 1. CDR1 GTSNPN and CDR2 SVGIG come from the germline V gene (reference sequence). The CDR3 covers 14 residues.

Sequences were obtained from PBMCs or T cells enriched from blood (not recorded which). The chain employs TRBV30 and TRBJ1-1; 7 nucleotides agree with TRBD1. The receptor comes from a woman in her 50s who had recovered from COVID-19. CDR3 in amino acids: CAWSVGQVNTEAFF. DNA of the CDR3: TGTGCCTGGAGTGTCGGACAGGTGAACACTGAAGCTTTCTTT.